The next 32 T cell receptor beta chains were all read from a single sample in a study of spatial heterogeneity in lung cancer. Time point defined: sample taken at primary tumor resection. Tumor, nontumor lung or frozen PBMC supplied whole RNA that was sequenced unsorted. TCRdb used MiXCR to reprocess the 5' RACE reads, holding one entry per CDR3 protein. Of 6,000 to 8,500 distinct CDR3 sequences detected, about 8.3% appear once; the ten largest clones hold around 49%. Sequencing was performed on PBMCs, taken at surgery. The receptors stem from a male donor with early-stage non-small cell lung cancer.

This clonotype came up many times. This beta chain is off target for a library built for alpha chains, so its abundance means little. The chain recombines TRBV5-4 with TRBJ2-1, with D unclear. The CDR3 extends over 14 amino acids. Trimming shortened V by 0 bases and J by 6 bases, and 10 bases separated the two germline ends. The germline V gene has CDR1 SGHNT and CDR2 YYREEE (reference sequence). This CDR3 is CASSLEFAPNEQFF. CDR3 DNA: TGTGCCAGCAGCTTGGAGTTCGCTCCCAATGAGCAGTTCTTC.

This clonotype was picked up many times. Found in a library prepared for alpha chains, this beta chain is an off-target read, and its abundance has little meaning. The rearrangement uses TRBV9 and TRBJ2-3; 12 bases are a match to TRBD2. The CDR3 totals 15 residues. Germline trimming cut 3 bases from V and 7 bases from J; bases unmatched to any gene: 6. Germline V gene data show CDR1 as SGDLS and CDR2 as YYNGEE. This chain's CDR3 is CASSALAGGHYTQYF. Here the CDR3 DNA reads TGTGCCAGCAGCGCTCTAGCGGGAGGGCACTATACGCAGTATTTT.

This clonotype was seen ten or more times. This beta chain appears as a stray read in a library generated for alpha chains; its size is not informative. The rearrangement links TRBV7-2 to TRBJ2-3; no clear D gene. Deletions cut 1 base from V and 4 bases from J, with 9 bases between. The CDR3 is made up of 14 amino acids. The germline CDR1 and CDR2 sequences are SGHTA and FQGNSA. Here the CDR3 DNA reads TGTGCCAGCAGCTTAGTCCTTGGTTCAGATACGCAGTATTTT. This codes for CASSLVLGSDTQYF.

This clonotype was found many times. For a library built for alpha chains, this beta chain is a stray read; little rests on its size. The chain uses TRBV7-3 and TRBJ2-3; D is undetermined. The CDR3 loop spans 14 amino acids. The V gene lost 4 bases and the J gene lost 0 bases, with 8 bases spanning the gap. CDR1 is SGHTA, CDR2 FQGTGA, per germline. CDR3 sequence reads: CASSSPGSTDTQYF. DNA of the CDR3: TGTGCCAGCAGCTCCCCAGGAAGCACAGATACGCAGTATTTT.

This clonotype appeared many times. This beta chain turned up in a library designed for alpha chains; as an off-target read, its abundance says little. V and J are TRBV30 and TRBJ1-5; D not certain. CDR1 is GTSNPN and CDR2 is SVGIG in the germline V gene (reference sequence). The CDR3 sequence is 16 residues long. Trimming cost V 0 bases and J 2 bases, with 14 bases left between them. The CDR3 loop reads CAWSVRAVWGNQPQHF. CDR3 coding DNA: TGTGCCTGGAGTGTAAGGGCAGTATGGGGCAATCAGCCCCAGCATTTT.

This clonotype occurred many times. This beta chain is an off-target read within a library intended for alpha chains, so its frequency means little. The chain combines TRBV19 with TRBJ2-3, with D uncertain. The germline V gene has CDR1 LNHDA and CDR2 SQIVND (reference sequence). V lost 4 bases and J 3 bases, leaving 17 bases between the germline ends. This CDR3 is built from 16 residues. The CDR3 region is CASSNRSPSLTDTQYF. CDR3 sequence (DNA): TGTGCCAGTAGTAACAGAAGTCCCTCCCTTACAGATACGCAGTATTTT. The full variable domain, completed using reference TRBV19 and TRBJ2-3, is DGGITQSPKYLFRKEGQNVTLSCEQNLNHDAMYWYRQDPGQGLRLIYYSQIVNDFQKGDIAEGYSVSREKKESFPLTVTSAQKNPTAFYLCASSNRSPSLTDTQYFGPGTRLTVL.

This clonotype is medium-sized within its sample. Found in a library prepared for alpha chains, this beta chain is an off-target read, and its abundance has little meaning. This chain joins TRBV4-1 and TRBJ2-3, with no clear D. Germline values: CDR1 MGHRA, CDR2 YSYEKL. The CDR3 length is 15 residues. V dropped 1 base and J dropped 4 bases, with 12 bases sitting between them. The CDR3 spells CASSQVMVSPDTQYF. CDR3 DNA: TGCGCCAGCAGCCAAGTTATGGTCTCCCCAGATACGCAGTATTTT.

This clonotype was recorded many times. This beta chain represents an off-target read in a library built for alpha chains; its size is of limited meaning. The V call is TRBV12-3 or TRBV12-4, the J call TRBJ1-1; D possibly corresponds to TRBD1 (5 bases). V gave up 8 bases and J gave up 5 bases, with 12 bases separating them. The CDR3 spans 12 residues. CDR3: CASSLGLTEAFF. The CDR3 DNA reads as TGTGCCAGCTCGTTGGGGCTTACTGAAGCTTTCTTT.

This clonotype was observed at least ten times. The library was designed around alpha chains, so this beta chain is a stray read whose abundance carries little weight. This rearrangement joins TRBV6-2 or TRBV6-3 to TRBJ1-1, with D uncertain. The CDR3 has 16 residues. CDR1 MNHEY and CDR2 SVGEGT come from the germline V gene. V lost 2 bases to trimming and J lost 0 bases, with 13 bases between them. The CDR3 loop is CASSYPADTMNTEAFF. The CDR3 DNA sequence: TGTGCCAGCAGTTACCCCGCCGACACTATGAACACTGAAGCTTTCTTT.

This clonotype was recorded at least ten times. This beta chain appears as a stray read in a library generated for alpha chains; its size is not informative. The chain uses TRBV6-5 and TRBJ2-5; 7 bases fit TRBD2. Per germline, CDR1 MNHEY and CDR2 SVGAGI. J was trimmed by 5 bases and V by 7 bases; bases with no gene match: 7. The CDR3 loop spans 13 amino acids. The CDR3 DNA is TGTGCCAGCATCCCAAGCGGGACCGAGACCCAGTACTTC. This gives the protein CASIPSGTETQYF.

On this clonotype: Being off target in a library aimed at alpha chains, this beta chain has a size of little meaning. The CDR3 DNA reads as TGTGCCAGCAGCTCAAAGACGGAAACCTACGAGCAGTACTTC. Its translation: CASSSKTETYEQYF. This chain connects TRBV5-4 to TRBJ2-7, with no clear D. V was pared by 3 bases and J by 2 bases, with 12 bases between. The CDR3 is made up of 14 amino acids. Looked up from germline, CDR1 is SGHNT and CDR2 is YYREEE (reference sequence).

As regards this clonotype: A read error may explain this, as a much larger clone is one base away. This beta chain turned up in a library designed for alpha chains; as an off-target read, its abundance says little. This sequence joins TRBV29-1 and TRBJ2-3; D remains ambiguous. The CDR3 totals 11 residues. Trimming took 8 bases from V and 2 from J, leaving 8 bases between them. Germline CDR1 is SQVTM and CDR2 is ANQGSEA. The CDR3 DNA sequence: TGCAGCACGATTTCCACAGATACGCAGTATTTT. It translates to CSTISTDTQYF.

Worth noting for this clonotype: Since it is a stray read in a library aimed at alpha chains, this beta chain has a size that is not meaningful. V gene TRBV7-3 combines with J gene TRBJ2-3; TRBD2 is a possible D gene (5 bases). In germline, CDR1 is SGHTA, CDR2 FQGTGA. Trimming removed 0 bases from V and 6 bases from J, with 13 bases in between. The CDR3 extends over 15 amino acids. The CDR3 coding sequence is TGTGCCAGCAGCTTAACCTCGATGGGAGACGATACGCAGTATTTT. Translation gives CASSLTSMGDDTQYF.

This clonotype was observed at least ten times. Because this beta chain is a stray read in a library intended to capture alpha chains, its abundance should not be given much weight. The DNA for the CDR3 is TGTGCCAGCAGGCTGACAGGGGAGGGGGACAATGAGCAGTTCTTC. It yields the protein CASRLTGEGDNEQFF. The rearrangement joins TRBV6-1 to TRBJ2-1, with D possibly matching TRBD1 (8 bases). Germline CDR1 and CDR2: MNHNS and SASEGT. The CDR3 sequence is 15 residues long. With 6 bases removed from V and 5 bases from J, the gap between germline ends came to 17 bases.

This clonotype was counted at least ten times. With the library built for alpha chains, this beta chain is off target and its frequency is not meaningful. V usage is TRBV6-4 and J usage is TRBJ2-2, with D unresolved. Germline V gene sequence: CDR1 MRHNA, CDR2 SNTAGT. The V end lost 5 bases, the J end lost 2 bases, and 15 bases lay between the germline ends. The CDR3 consists of 16 residues. The CDR3 DNA sequence: TGTGCCAGCAGTCCACTATCAGCCGGAAACACCGGGGAGCTGTTTTTT. This translates into CASSPLSAGNTGELFF.

This clonotype was seen repeatedly, ten times or more. Because this beta chain is a stray read in a library intended to capture alpha chains, its abundance should not be given much weight. The V and J genes are TRBV6-1 and TRBJ2-3; 9 nucleotides line up with TRBD2. Germline assignment: CDR1 MNHNS and CDR2 SASEGT. There are 16 residues in the CDR3. Trimming cost V 1 base and J 5 bases; bases outside gene matches: 7. CDR3 sequence reads: CASSEVSREGGDTQYF. For the CDR3, the DNA is TGTGCCAGCAGTGAAGTCTCGCGGGAGGGCGGAGATACGCAGTATTTT.

This clonotype was seen at least ten times. This beta chain appears as a stray read in a library generated for alpha chains; its size is not informative. The gene calls are TRBV19 and TRBJ2-2; possible D gene TRBD1, 6 bases. The CDR3 length is 16 residues. Germline V lookup: CDR1 LNHDA, CDR2 SQIVND (reference sequence). The germline V and J ends were trimmed by 5 bases and 0 bases, with 13 bases remaining between them. The CDR3 reads CASSLGQGTNTGELFF. The CDR3, as DNA: TGTGCCAGTAGTCTGGGACAAGGAACGAACACCGGGGAGCTGTTTTTT.

This clonotype was counted ten times or more. With the library built for alpha chains, this beta chain is off target and its frequency is not meaningful. The chain has TRBV20-1 and TRBJ2-3, with unresolved D. Germline loops: CDR1 DFQATT, CDR2 SNEGSKA (reference sequence). The CDR3 extends over 15 amino acids. The germline V and J ends were trimmed by 7 bases and 2 bases, with 19 bases remaining between them. The CDR3 DNA is TGCAGTGGTCAAATAAGTGCGGCGGCCACAGATACGCAGTATTTT. It encodes CSGQISAAATDTQYF.

About this clonotype: The size of this beta chain means little, since it is a stray read in a library made for alpha chains. J is TRBJ2-7 and V is TRBV19; D call uncertain. The CDR3 runs to 15 residues. V was clipped by 6 bases and J by 0 bases, with 15 bases between them. Looked up from germline, CDR1 is LNHDA and CDR2 is SQIVND (reference sequence). CDR3 region: CASRYNSFSSYEQYF. The CDR3 region has the DNA TGTGCCAGTAGATATAACAGCTTTAGCTCCTACGAGCAGTACTTC.

This clonotype was observed at least ten times. Within a library made for alpha chains, this beta chain is off target, and its count is uninformative. This chain connects TRBV18 to TRBJ2-1; D not certain. Germline-derived CDR1 and CDR2 are KGHSH and LQKENI. V lost 4 bases to trimming and J lost 7 bases, with 11 bases between them. The CDR3 consists of 13 residues. For the CDR3, the DNA is TGTGCCAGCTCACGGACCGGCGGTAATGAGCAGTTCTTC. Its protein product is CASSRTGGNEQFF.

Comments on this clonotype: The library was designed around alpha chains, so this beta chain is a stray read whose abundance carries little weight. The V gene is TRBV3-1, the J gene TRBJ2-1; TRBD2 aligns across 11 bases. From germline, CDR1 is LGHDT and CDR2 YNNKEL (reference sequence). The V segment lost 4 bases and the J segment 7 bases; nucleotides outside the gene matches: 3. The CDR3 contains 14 residues. The CDR3 spells CASSRGTSGNEQFF. The CDR3 nucleotides read TGTGCCAGCAGCCGAGGGACTAGCGGAAATGAGCAGTTCTTC.

This clonotype came up many times. A library prepared for alpha chains yielded this beta chain as an off-target read; its size is of little meaning. The chain couples TRBV5-1 to TRBJ1-1; D is perhaps TRBD1 (6 bases). The CDR3 has 15 amino acids. Trimming took 4 bases from V and 4 from J, leaving 17 bases between them. Germline lookup yields CDR1 SGHRS and CDR2 YFSETQ. The CDR3 protein is CASSRDGQPGTEAFF. CDR3 nucleotides: TGCGCCAGCAGCCGAGACGGACAGCCTGGCACTGAAGCTTTCTTT.

By share, this clonotype counts as medium-sized. As an off-target read in a library built for alpha chains, this beta chain has a frequency of little significance. The chain has TRBV30 and TRBJ2-7; no clear D. V was trimmed by 0 bases and J by 5 bases, leaving 11 bases between them. The CDR3 runs to 13 residues. The germline V gene has CDR1 GTSNPN and CDR2 SVGIG (reference sequence). CDR3 nucleotides: TGTGCCTGGAGTGTAGTAGCAATCGACGAGCAGTACTTC. This codes for CAWSVVAIDEQYF. The full variable domain, rest sourced from reference TRBV30 and TRBJ2-7, is SQTIHQWPATLVQPVGSPLSLECTVEGTSNPNLYWYRQAAGRGLQLLFYSVGIGQISSEVPQNLSASRPQDRQFILSSKKLLLSDSGFYLCAWSVVAIDEQYFGPGTRLTVT.

The sample holds many counts of this clonotype. The library was built for alpha chains, so this beta chain is an off-target read and its size means little. The chain employs TRBV18 and TRBJ2-5, with a tentative D call TRBD1 (5 bases). The CDR3 extends over 13 amino acids. CDR1 is KGHSH and CDR2 is LQKENI in the germline V gene. The V and J ends lost 6 bases and 2 bases respectively, with 10 bases between them. In DNA form, the CDR3 reads TGTGCCAGCTCCCTCGGACAACAAGAGACCCAGTACTTC. It codes for CASSLGQQETQYF.

In its sample, this clonotype was seen a few times. Within a library made for alpha chains, this beta chain is off target, and its count is uninformative. This chain links TRBV27 with TRBJ1-2; a weak D match, TRBD1 (5 bases). The CDR3 consists of 16 residues. Trimming left V 6 bases short and J 7 bases short, with 24 bases between. Germline-derived CDR1 and CDR2 are MNHEY and SMNVEV (reference sequence). The CDR3 DNA follows: TGTGCCAGCAGCCTCAGAGACAGCGCCCTAATTGGTGGCTACACCTTC. Translating gives CASSLRDSALIGGYTF.

This clonotype was recorded many times. Since it is a stray read in a library aimed at alpha chains, this beta chain has a size that is not meaningful. This chain links TRBV5-1 with TRBJ1-1; no reliable D call. The germline CDR1 and CDR2 sequences are SGHRS and YFSETQ. CDR3 length equals 13 residues. The V end lost 1 base, the J end lost 3 bases, and 7 bases lay between the germline ends. The CDR3: CASSLLTDTEAFF. The CDR3 DNA is TGCGCCAGCAGCTTGCTCACGGACACTGAAGCTTTCTTT.

This clonotype was detected ten times or more. This beta chain is off target for a library built for alpha chains, so its abundance means little. The chain has TRBV2 and TRBJ1-1; D ambiguous. V was clipped by 2 bases and J by 0 bases, with 10 bases between them. This CDR3 region has 15 residues. CDR1 SNHLY and CDR2 FYNNEI come from the germline V gene. CDR3 sequence reads: CASSEMVLVNTEAFF. Written as DNA, the CDR3 is TGTGCCAGCAGTGAAATGGTGTTGGTGAACACTGAAGCTTTCTTT. The full variable domain, in which reference TRBV2 and TRBJ1-1 provide the parts outside the CDR3, is EPEVTQTPSHQVTQMGQEVILRCVPISNHLYFYWYRQILGQKVEFLVSFYNNEISEKSEIFDDQFSVERPDGSNFTLKIRSTKLEDSAMYFCASSEMVLVNTEAFFGQGTRLTVV.

As for this clonotype: As an off-target read in a library built for alpha chains, this beta chain has a frequency of little significance. This chain joins TRBV7-3 and TRBJ2-2; 7 bases match TRBD2. The CDR3 runs to 17 residues. The V gene's germline CDR1 is SGHTA and CDR2 FQGTGA. The V segment lost 2 bases and the J segment 1 base; nucleotides outside the gene matches: 7. CDR3 region: CASSLLGRERNTGELFF. The CDR3 DNA follows: TGTGCCAGCAGCTTACTCGGGCGGGAGAGGAACACCGGGGAGCTGTTTTTT.

This clonotype has a count of ten or more. This beta chain was picked up by a library intended for alpha chains and is off target, so its count carries little meaning. The chain uses TRBV27 and TRBJ1-1; 9 nucleotides agree with TRBD1. Germline values: CDR1 MNHEY, CDR2 SMNVEV (reference sequence). The V gene end was trimmed by 5 bases and the J gene end by 4 bases; junction bases not matched to a gene: 5. This CDR3 is 14 amino acids long. CDR3 DNA: TGTGCCAGCAGTCTGGACAGGGGAGTCACTGAAGCTTTCTTT. Protein: CASSLDRGVTEAFF.

This clonotype was detected ten times or more. For a library built for alpha chains, this beta chain is a stray read; little rests on its size. This chain uses TRBV20-1 with TRBJ2-1; tentative D call: TRBD2 (6 bases). V was pared by 4 bases and J by 8 bases, with 12 bases between. The CDR3 is 12 amino acids. Germline V lookup: CDR1 DFQATT, CDR2 SNEGSKA (reference sequence). CDR3 nucleotide sequence: TGCAGTGCTACCTATAGCGGCGATGAGCAGTTCTTC. Protein: CSATYSGDEQFF.

This clonotype was counted many times. Found in a library prepared for alpha chains, this beta chain is an off-target read, and its abundance has little meaning. The genes are TRBV19 and TRBJ2-3; D possibly matches TRBD1 or TRBD2 (5 bases each). V lost 5 bases to trimming and J lost 6 bases, with 12 bases between them. Germline V gene lookup returns CDR1 LNHDA and CDR2 SQIVND (reference sequence). This CDR3 contains 13 residues. This chain's CDR3 is CASSLGARDTQYF. The DNA for the CDR3 is TGTGCCAGTAGTCTCGGGGCTCGCGATACGCAGTATTTT.

This clonotype has at least ten counts. Within a library made for alpha chains, this beta chain is off target, and its count is uninformative. V is TRBV12-3 or TRBV12-4 and J is TRBJ1-6; TRBD1 might be the D (6 bases). V was trimmed by 1 base and J by 2 bases, leaving 9 bases between them. The CDR3 extends over 16 amino acids. The CDR3: CASSLEDSTYNSPLHF. The CDR3 region has the DNA TGTGCCAGCAGTTTAGAGGACAGCACCTATAATTCACCCCTCCACTTT.